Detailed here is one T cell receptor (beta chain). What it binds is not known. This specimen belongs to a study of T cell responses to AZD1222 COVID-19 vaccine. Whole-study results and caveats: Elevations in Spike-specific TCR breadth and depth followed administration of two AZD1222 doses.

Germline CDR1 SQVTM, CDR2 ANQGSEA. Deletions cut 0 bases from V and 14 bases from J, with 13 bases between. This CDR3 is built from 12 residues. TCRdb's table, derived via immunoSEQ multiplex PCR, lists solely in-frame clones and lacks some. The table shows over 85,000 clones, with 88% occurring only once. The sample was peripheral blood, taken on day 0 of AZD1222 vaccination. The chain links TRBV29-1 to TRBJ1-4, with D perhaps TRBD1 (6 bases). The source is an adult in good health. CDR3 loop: CSVEEGGGILFF. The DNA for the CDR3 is TGCAGCGTTGAAGAGGGGGGCGGGATTCTGTTTTTT. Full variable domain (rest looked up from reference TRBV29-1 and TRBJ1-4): SAVISQKPSRDICQRGTSLTIQCQVDSQVTMMFWYRQQPGQSLTLIATANQGSEATYESGFVIDKFPISRPNLTFSTLTVSNMSPEDSSIYLCSVEEGGGILFFGSGTQLSVL.